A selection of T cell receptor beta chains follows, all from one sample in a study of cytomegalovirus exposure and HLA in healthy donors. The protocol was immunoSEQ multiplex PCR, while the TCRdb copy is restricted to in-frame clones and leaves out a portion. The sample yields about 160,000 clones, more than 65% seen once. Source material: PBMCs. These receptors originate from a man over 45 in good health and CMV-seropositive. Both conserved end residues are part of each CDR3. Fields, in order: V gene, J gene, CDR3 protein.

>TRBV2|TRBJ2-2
CAAMIGLAGGPHTGELFF
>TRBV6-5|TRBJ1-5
CASSYDRQGRQPQHF
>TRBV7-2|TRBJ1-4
CASSLGQSNEKLFF
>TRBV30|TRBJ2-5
CAWTRSETQYF
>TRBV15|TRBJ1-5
CATSSGTGEQPQHF
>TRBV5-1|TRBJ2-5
CASKPRQGAETQYF
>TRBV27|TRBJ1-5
CASSLGTGGNQPQHF
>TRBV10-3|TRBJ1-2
CAISGRRGRGSYGYTF
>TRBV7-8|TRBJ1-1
CASSLGQVDTEAFF
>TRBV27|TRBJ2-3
CASSYKRADTQYF
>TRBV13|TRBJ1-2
CASSPRTGPLYGYTF
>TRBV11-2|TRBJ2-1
CASSPNWGGNEQFF
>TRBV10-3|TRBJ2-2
CASRQGDTGELFF
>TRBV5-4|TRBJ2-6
CASRLTGGASGANVLTF
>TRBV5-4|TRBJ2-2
CASSKQTLGTGELFF
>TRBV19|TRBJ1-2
CASSIDLTGGNYGYTF
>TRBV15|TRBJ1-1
CATSRGDGSPEAFF
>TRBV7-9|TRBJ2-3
CASSSLPGLAGDTQYF
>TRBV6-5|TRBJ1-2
CASSTNRGWNGYTF
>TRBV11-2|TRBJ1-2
CASRGQGGNYGYTF
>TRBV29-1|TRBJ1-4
CSVLQGAEKLFF
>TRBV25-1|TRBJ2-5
CASSGVALGETQYF
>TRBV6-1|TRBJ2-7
CASSDEGWSYEQYF
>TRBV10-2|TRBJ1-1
CASSPATQVEAFF
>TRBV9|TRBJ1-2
CASSVGADGYTF